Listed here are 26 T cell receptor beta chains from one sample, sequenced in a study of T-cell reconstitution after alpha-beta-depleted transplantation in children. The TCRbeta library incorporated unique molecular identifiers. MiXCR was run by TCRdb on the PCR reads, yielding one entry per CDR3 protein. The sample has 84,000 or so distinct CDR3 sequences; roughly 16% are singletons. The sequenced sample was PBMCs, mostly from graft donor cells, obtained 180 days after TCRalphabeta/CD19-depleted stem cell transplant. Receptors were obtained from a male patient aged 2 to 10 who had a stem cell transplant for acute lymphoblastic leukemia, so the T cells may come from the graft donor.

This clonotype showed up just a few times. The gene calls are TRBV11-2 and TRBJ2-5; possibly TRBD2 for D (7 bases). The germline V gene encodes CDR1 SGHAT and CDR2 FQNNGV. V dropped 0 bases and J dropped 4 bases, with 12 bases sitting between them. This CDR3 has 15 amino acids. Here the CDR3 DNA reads TGTGCCAGCAGCTTAGAACCAGGGGAGGGAGAGACCCAGTACTTC. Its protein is CASSLEPGEGETQYF.

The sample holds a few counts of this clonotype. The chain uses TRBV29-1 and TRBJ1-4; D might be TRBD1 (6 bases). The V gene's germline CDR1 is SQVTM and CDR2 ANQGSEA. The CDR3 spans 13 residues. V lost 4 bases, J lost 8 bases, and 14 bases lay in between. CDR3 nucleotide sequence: TGCAGCGTTGTTGGGACACGGGGGGAAAAACTGTTTTTT. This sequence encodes CSVVGTRGEKLFF.

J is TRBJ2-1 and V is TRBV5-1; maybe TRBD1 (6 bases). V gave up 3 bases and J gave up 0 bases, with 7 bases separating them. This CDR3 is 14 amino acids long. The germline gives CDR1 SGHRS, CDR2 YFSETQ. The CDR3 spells CASSSGDSYNEQFF. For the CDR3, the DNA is TGCGCCAGCAGCTCAGGGGACTCCTACAATGAGCAGTTCTTC.

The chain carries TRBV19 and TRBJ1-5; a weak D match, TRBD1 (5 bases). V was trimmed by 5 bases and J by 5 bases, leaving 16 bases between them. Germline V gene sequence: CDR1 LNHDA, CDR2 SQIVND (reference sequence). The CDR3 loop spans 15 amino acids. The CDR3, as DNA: TGTGCCAGTAGTTTCGGGACTCCCGGGGATCAGCCCCAGCATTTT. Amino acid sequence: CASSFGTPGDQPQHF. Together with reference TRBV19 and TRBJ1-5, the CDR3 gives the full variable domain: DGGITQSPKYLFRKEGQNVTLSCEQNLNHDAMYWYRQDPGQGLRLIYYSQIVNDFQKGDIAEGYSVSREKKESFPLTVTSAQKNPTAFYLCASSFGTPGDQPQHFGDGTRLSIL.

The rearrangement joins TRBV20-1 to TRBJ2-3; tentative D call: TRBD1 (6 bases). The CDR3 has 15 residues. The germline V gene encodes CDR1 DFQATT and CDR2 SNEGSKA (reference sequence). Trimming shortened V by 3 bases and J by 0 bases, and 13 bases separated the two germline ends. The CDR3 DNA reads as TGCAGTGCTAGGGGTTACAGGGAAAGCACAGATACGCAGTATTTT. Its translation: CSARGYRESTDTQYF.

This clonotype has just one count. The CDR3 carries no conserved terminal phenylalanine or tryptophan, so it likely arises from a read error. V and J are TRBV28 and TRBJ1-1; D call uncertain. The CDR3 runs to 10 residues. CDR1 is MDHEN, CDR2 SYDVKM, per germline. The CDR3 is CGVRDTEAFY. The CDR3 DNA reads TGTGGGGTAAGGGACACTGAAGCTTTCTAT.

CDR3 in amino acids: CASRAGGTGNSPLHF. CDR3 nucleotides: TGTGCCAGCAGGGCAGGGGGCACCGGTAATTCACCCCTCCACTTT. The genes are TRBV12-3 or TRBV12-4 and TRBJ1-6; 8 positions agree with TRBD1. The CDR3 is made up of 15 amino acids. V lost 6 bases to trimming and J lost 6 bases; unmatched junction nucleotides: 7.

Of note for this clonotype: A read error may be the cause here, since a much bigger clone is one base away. CDR3 region: CASKEQSTSYEQYF. DNA of the CDR3: TGTGCCAGCAAGGAACAGTCGACATCATACGAGCAGTACTTC. This chain connects TRBV27 to TRBJ2-7; D not certain. Between the trimmed V and J ends, which lost 7 bases and 4 bases, there was a span of 17 bases. This CDR3 has 14 amino acids. Germline lookup yields CDR1 MNHEY and CDR2 SMNVEV (reference sequence).

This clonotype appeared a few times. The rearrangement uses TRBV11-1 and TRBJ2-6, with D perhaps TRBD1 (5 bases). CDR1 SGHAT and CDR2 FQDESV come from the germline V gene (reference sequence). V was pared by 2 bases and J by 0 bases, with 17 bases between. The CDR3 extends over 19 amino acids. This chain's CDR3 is CASSLIIRTPYSGANVLTF. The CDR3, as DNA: TGTGCCAGCAGCTTAATTATAAGGACACCCTACTCTGGGGCCAACGTCCTGACTTTC.

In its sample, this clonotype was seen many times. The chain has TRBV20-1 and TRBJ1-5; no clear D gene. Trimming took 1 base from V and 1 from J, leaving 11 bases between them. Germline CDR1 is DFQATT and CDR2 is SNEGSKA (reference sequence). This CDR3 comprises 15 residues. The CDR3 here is CSARGSLGSNQPQHF. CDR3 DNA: TGCAGTGCTAGAGGATCCTTGGGGAGCAATCAGCCCCAGCATTTT.

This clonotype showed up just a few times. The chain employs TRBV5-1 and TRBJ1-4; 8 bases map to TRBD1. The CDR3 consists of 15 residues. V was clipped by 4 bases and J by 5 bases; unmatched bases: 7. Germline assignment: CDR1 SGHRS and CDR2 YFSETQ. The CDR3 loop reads CASSGYRGVNEKLFF. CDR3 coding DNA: TGCGCCAGCAGCGGCTACAGGGGGGTGAATGAAAAACTGTTTTTT. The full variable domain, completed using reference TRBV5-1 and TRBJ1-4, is KAGVTQTPRYLIKTRGQQVTLSCSPISGHRSVSWYQQTPGQGLQFLFEYFSETQRNKGNFPGRFSGRQFSNSRSEMNVSTLELGDSALYLCASSGYRGVNEKLFFGSGTQLSVL.

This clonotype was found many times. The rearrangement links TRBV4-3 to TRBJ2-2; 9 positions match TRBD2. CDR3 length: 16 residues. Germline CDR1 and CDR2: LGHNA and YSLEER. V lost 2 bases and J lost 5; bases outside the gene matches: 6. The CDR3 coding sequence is TGCGCCAGCAGCCAATACGACGCGGGGGGGACCGGGGAGCTGTTTTTT. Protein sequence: CASSQYDAGGTGELFF.

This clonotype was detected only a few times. CDR3 sequence: CASSQTGVREQYF. The CDR3 DNA is TGCGCCAGCAGCCAAACAGGGGTCCGCGAGCAGTACTTC. The chain employs TRBV5-1 and TRBJ2-7, with 7 bases aligning to TRBD1. This CDR3 contains 13 residues. Germline loops: CDR1 SGHRS, CDR2 YFSETQ. V shed 4 bases and J 6 bases; nucleotides not matched to a gene: 7.

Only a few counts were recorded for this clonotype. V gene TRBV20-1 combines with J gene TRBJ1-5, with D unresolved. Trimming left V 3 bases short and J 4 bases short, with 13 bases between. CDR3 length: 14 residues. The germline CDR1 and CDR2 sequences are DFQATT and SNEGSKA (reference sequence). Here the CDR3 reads CSASPARPNQPQHF. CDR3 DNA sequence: TGCAGTGCTAGTCCGGCCAGACCGAATCAGCCCCAGCATTTT.

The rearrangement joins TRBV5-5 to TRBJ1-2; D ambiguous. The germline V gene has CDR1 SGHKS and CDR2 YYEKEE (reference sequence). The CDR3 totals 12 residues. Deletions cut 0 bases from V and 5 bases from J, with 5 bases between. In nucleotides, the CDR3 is TGTGCCAGCAGCTTGGGAAATTATGGCTACACCTTC. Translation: CASSLGNYGYTF.

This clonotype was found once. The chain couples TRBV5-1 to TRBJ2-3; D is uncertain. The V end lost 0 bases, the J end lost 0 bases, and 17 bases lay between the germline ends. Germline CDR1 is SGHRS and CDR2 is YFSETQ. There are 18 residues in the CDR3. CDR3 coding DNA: TGCGCCAGCAGCTTGGGGTATCGACCACTGAGAAGCACAGATACGCAGTATTTT. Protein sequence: CASSLGYRPLRSTDTQYF.

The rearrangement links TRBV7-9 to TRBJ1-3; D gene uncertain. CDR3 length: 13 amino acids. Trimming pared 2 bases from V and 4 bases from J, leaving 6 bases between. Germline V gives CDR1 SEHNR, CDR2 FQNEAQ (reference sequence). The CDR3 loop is CASSLNFGNTIYF. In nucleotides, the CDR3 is TGTGCCAGCAGCTTAAATTTCGGAAACACCATATATTTT.

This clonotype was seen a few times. CDR3 sequence (DNA): TGTGCCAGCAGCTTAGCCATCCTCGGCACCGGGGAGCTGTTTTTT. As protein: CASSLAILGTGELFF. The V and J genes are TRBV7-2 and TRBJ2-2; unclear D gene. V was shortened by 0 bases and J by 4 bases, with 9 bases between the two germline ends. This CDR3 spans 15 amino acids. The germline CDR1 and CDR2 sequences are SGHTA and FQGNSA. Combining the CDR3 with reference TRBV7-2 and TRBJ2-2 gives the whole variable domain GAGVSQSPSNKVTEKGKDVELRCDPISGHTALYWYRQSLGQGLEFLIYFQGNSAPDKSGLPSDRFSAERTGGSVSTLTIQRTQQEDSAVYLCASSLAILGTGELFFGEGSRLTVL.

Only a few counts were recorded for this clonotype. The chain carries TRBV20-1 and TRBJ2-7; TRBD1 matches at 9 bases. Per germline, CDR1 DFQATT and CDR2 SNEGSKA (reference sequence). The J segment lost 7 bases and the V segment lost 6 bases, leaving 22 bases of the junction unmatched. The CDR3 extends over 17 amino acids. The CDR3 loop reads CSAITPGTGRSLREQYF. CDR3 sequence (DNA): TGCAGTGCAATAACACCCGGGACAGGGCGAAGTCTACGAGAGCAGTACTTC.

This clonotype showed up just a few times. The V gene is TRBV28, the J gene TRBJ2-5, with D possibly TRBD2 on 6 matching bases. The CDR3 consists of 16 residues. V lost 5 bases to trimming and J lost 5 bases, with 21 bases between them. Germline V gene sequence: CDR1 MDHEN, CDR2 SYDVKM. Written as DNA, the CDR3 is TGTGCCAGCAGTACATACGGACTACTACTGAGTGAGACCCAGTACTTC. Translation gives CASSTYGLLLSETQYF.

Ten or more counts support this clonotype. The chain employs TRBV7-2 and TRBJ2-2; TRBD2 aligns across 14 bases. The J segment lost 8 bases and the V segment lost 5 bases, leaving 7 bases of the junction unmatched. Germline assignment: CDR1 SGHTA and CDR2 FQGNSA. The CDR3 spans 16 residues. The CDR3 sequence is CASSLRTSGGSGELFF. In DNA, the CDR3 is TGTGCCAGCAGCCTAAGGACTAGCGGGGGGTCGGGGGAGCTGTTTTTT.

CDR3 bases: TGCAGCGTTGAAGATGCGGGTGGTGATGGCACTGAAGCTTTCTTT. Its protein product is CSVEDAGGDGTEAFF. This chain connects TRBV29-1 to TRBJ1-1; D uncertain. This CDR3 region has 15 residues. CDR1 is SQVTM and CDR2 is ANQGSEA in the germline V gene. V lost 0 bases and J lost 4, with 15 bases in between. The full variable domain, completed using reference TRBV29-1 and TRBJ1-1, is SAVISQKPSRDICQRGTSLTIQCQVDSQVTMMFWYRQQPGQSLTLIATANQGSEATYESGFVIDKFPISRPNLTFSTLTVSNMSPEDSSIYLCSVEDAGGDGTEAFFGQGTRLTVV.

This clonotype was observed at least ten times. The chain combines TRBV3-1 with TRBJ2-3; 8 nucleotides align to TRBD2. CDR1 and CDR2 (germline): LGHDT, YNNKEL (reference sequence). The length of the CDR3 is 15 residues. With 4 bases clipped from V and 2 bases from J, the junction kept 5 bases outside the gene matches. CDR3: CASSPSGGHTDTQYF. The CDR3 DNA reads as TGTGCCAGCAGCCCGAGCGGGGGACACACAGATACGCAGTATTTT.

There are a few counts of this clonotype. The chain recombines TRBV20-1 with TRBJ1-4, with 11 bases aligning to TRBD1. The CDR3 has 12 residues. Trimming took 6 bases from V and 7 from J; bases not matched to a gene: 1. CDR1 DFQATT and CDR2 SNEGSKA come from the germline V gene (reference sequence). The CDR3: CSAGTGGEKLFF. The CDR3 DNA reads TGCAGTGCAGGGACAGGGGGTGAAAAACTGTTTTTT.

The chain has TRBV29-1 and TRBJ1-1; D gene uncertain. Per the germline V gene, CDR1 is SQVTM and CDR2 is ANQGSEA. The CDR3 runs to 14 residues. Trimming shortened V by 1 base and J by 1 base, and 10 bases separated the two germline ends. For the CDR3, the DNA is TGCAGCGTTGAAGCTAACGAGGGGAACACTGAAGCTTTCTTT. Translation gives CSVEANEGNTEAFF.

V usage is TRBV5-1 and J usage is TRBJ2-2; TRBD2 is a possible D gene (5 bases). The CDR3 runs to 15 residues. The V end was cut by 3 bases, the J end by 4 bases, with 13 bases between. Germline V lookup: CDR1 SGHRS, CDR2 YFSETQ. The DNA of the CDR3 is TGCGCCAGCAGCTCCCCGGGGTCCGGCACCGGGGAGCTGTTTTTT. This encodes CASSSPGSGTGELFF.